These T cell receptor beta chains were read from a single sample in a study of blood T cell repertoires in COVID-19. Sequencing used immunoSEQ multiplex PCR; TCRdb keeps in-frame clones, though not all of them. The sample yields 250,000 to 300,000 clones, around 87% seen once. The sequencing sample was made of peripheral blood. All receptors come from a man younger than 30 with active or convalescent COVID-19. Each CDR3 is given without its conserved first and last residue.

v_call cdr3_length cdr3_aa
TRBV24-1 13 ATAGDGSGANVLT
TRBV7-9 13 ASSLDQGSFQPQH
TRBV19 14 ASSAQGTLGPGELF
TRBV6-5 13 ASSYTEGVNTEAF
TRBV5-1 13 ASSLYSGPQETQY
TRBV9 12 ASSPQGAPYEQY
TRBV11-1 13 ASSPRTGRNTEAF
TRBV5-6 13 ASSLDLAGGREQY
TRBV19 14 ASSIGQARSGNTIY
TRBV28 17 ASSFSTSGEVKGYNEQF
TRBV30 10 AWSEENQPQH
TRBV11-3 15 ASSLSVAAVMTGELF
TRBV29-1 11 SVEGHLNTEAF
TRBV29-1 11 SVSAGVKDIQY
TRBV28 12 ASSPYRRNQPQH
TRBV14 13 ASSLVRGDYNEQF
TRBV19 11 ASGRGTINEQF
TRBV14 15 ASSQDWAYTPRHEQY
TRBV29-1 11 SFQGAGNTEAF
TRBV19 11 ASSTGMRQPQH
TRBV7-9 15 ASSFTPGGILYNEQF
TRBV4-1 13 ASSQEGLTRDEQY
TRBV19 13 ASSIVGRDTDTQY
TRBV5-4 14 ASSPRGGGSTGELF
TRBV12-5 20 ASGLVISARDRASRGNQPQH
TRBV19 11 ASSIDRAEKLF
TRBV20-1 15 SASMPSGGAFRYEQY
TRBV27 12 ASSISGTSLEQY
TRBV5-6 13 ASSSTGQGNEKLF
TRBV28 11 ASRRTGNEKLF
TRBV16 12 ASSQSSGGYEQY
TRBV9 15 ASSPPGLAGGQETQY
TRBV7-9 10 ASSPEARGLF
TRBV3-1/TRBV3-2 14 ASSAGLAGVKETQY
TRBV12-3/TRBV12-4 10 ASSSGRKTQY
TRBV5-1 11 ASSLSGNYGYT
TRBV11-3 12 ASSLDPREAEAF
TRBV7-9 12 ASGRDRVSGEQF
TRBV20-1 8 SAGSQKAF
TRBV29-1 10 SVDSSGNTIY
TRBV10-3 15 AISESRASGGRNEQF
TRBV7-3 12 ASSISGTGNTIY
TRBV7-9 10 ASTGVLGELF
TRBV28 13 ATEGTVTSTDTQY
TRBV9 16 ASSRGPNPGQGYNEQF
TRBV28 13 ASSFEPNGAGELF
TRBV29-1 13 SVEGPGQSTDTQY
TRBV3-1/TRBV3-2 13 ASSQGLYSNQPQH
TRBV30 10 ACQGQVKNLF
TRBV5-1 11 ASSEDRVSPLH